Listed below are T cell receptor beta chains from one sample, sequenced in a study of breast tumors, draining lymph nodes, adjacent tissues. Using its own MiXCR run on the multiplex PCR reads, TCRdb lists one record per CDR3 protein. The repertoire has over 200,000 distinct CDR3 sequences, approximately 30% of them found once; the top ten carry 1.1% to 1.5%. Source material: axillary lymph node tissue. Every receptor here comes from a female donor with breast cancer. Some clones in this sample may be carry-over from other donors' samples. CDR3s include the opening cysteine and the closing phenylalanine or tryptophan. A D gene is named only where the DNA matches it firmly. The size of a clone is reported for some rows only, either as once, few or many, or as a class for expanded clones.

J,D,size,V,CDR3,DNA
TRBJ1-1,.,few,TRBV7-2,CASSLVETKNTEAFF,TGTGCCAGCAGCTTAGTCGAGACAAAGAACACTGAAGCTTTCTTT
TRBJ1-6,TRBD1,many,TRBV30,CAWGDRGLSPLHF,TGTGCCTGGGGAGACAGGGGGCTTTCACCCCTCCACTTT
TRBJ2-1,.,many,TRBV12-3/TRBV12-4,CASSLKNEQFF,TGTGCCAGCAGTTTAAAGAATGAGCAGTTCTTC
TRBJ1-5,.,many,TRBV4-1,CASSQELAANYQPQHF,TGCGCCAGCAGCCAAGAATTGGCGGCTAACTATCAGCCCCAGCATTTT
TRBJ2-1,TRBD1,many,TRBV6-4,CASSDVTGPYNEQFF,TGTGCCAGCAGTGACGTGACAGGGCCTTACAATGAGCAGTTCTTC
TRBJ2-2,TRBD1,.,TRBV6-5,CATRQGGFTGELFF,TGTGCCACACGACAGGGGGGATTCACCGGGGAGCTGTTTTTT
TRBJ1-3,.,many,TRBV5-6,CASSLFIQTRGNTIYF,TGTGCCAGCAGCTTGTTCATCCAGACCCGCGGGAACACCATATATTTT
TRBJ2-7,TRBD1,many,TRBV24-1,CAKDRDSSYEQYF,TGTGCCAAAGATCGGGACAGCTCTTACGAGCAGTACTTC
TRBJ2-7,.,many,TRBV28,CASSWQGGYEQYF,TGTGCCAGCAGTTGGCAGGGAGGTTACGAGCAGTACTTC
TRBJ2-5,.,many,TRBV20-1,CSARDLQGGETQYF,TGCAGTGCTAGAGACCTACAGGGTGGGGAGACCCAGTACTTC
TRBJ2-7,TRBD2,many,TRBV2,CASRPRTSGSGEQYF,TGTGCCAGCAGGCCCCGGACTAGCGGGAGTGGGGAGCAGTACTTC
TRBJ2-5,TRBD2,.,TRBV7-8,CASSTGLAGGPRETQYF,TGTGCCAGCAGCACCGGACTAGCGGGAGGGCCAAGAGAGACCCAGTACTTC
TRBJ2-1,TRBD2,many,TRBV7-8,CASSLGAGGPDEQFF,TGTGCCAGCAGCTTAGGAGCGGGAGGGCCTGATGAGCAGTTCTTC
TRBJ1-1,.,.,TRBV7-2,CASSLAPRNTEAFF,TGTGCCAGCAGCTTAGCGCCTCGGAACACTGAAGCTTTCTTT
TRBJ2-7,TRBD2,.,TRBV15,CVTSRGLEYERYF,TGTGTCACCAGCAGGGGACTAGAGTACGAGCGGTACTTC
TRBJ2-3,TRBD2,many,TRBV6-6,CASSYSRTSGRHTDTQYF,TGTGCCAGCAGTTACTCTCGGACTAGCGGGCGGCACACAGATACGCAGTATTTT
TRBJ2-2,.,many,TRBV6-5,CASSYDPTRELFF,TGTGCCAGCAGTTACGACCCCACTCGGGAGCTGTTTTTT
TRBJ1-1,.,.,TRBV12-3/TRBV12-4,CASRISSNTEAFF,TGTGCCAGCAGAATCTCCTCGAACACTGAAGCTTTCTTT
TRBJ1-5,TRBD1,many,TRBV12-3/TRBV12-4,CASSLDRPSQHF,TGTGCCAGCAGTTTGGACAGGCCGTCCCAGCATTTT
TRBJ2-1,TRBD2,once,TRBV7-2,CASRQLAAGNEQSF,TGTGCCAGCAGGCAACTAGCGGCGGGGAATGAGCAGTCCTTC
TRBJ1-6,.,many,TRBV6-1,CASHLQDSPLHF,TGTGCCAGCCACCTTCAGGATTCACCCCTCCACTTT
TRBJ2-3,TRBD2,many,TRBV6-1,CASSELAGTDTQYF,TGTGCCAGCAGTGAACTAGCGGGCACAGATACGCAGTATTTT
TRBJ1-2,TRBD1,few,TRBV27,CASSPGQGAGYGYTF,TGTGCCAGCAGTCCCGGACAGGGGGCAGGCTATGGCTACACCTTC
TRBJ2-7,TRBD2,.,TRBV18,CASSPRFSVREYEQYF,TGTGCCAGCTCACCACGATTTTCTGTGCGGGAGTACGAGCAGTACTTC
TRBJ1-4,.,.,TRBV6-9,CASSAKGRGGEKLFF,TGTGCCAGCAGTGCCAAAGGTAGGGGAGGGGAAAAACTGTTTTTT
TRBJ2-3,TRBD1,many,TRBV14,CASSRQGTADTQYF,TGTGCCAGCAGCCGGCAGGGGACAGCAGATACGCAGTATTTT
TRBJ2-3,.,many,TRBV20-1,CSASGTASTDTQYF,TGCAGTGCTAGTGGTACTGCGAGCACAGATACGCAGTATTTT
TRBJ2-7,TRBD2,many,TRBV18,CASSPGTSGRYEQYF,TGTGCCAGCTCACCGGGGACTAGCGGACGGTACGAGCAGTACTTC
TRBJ2-1,TRBD2,many,TRBV7-8,CASSHRTSGRHEQFF,TGTGCCAGCAGCCACCGGACTAGCGGGAGGCATGAGCAGTTCTTC